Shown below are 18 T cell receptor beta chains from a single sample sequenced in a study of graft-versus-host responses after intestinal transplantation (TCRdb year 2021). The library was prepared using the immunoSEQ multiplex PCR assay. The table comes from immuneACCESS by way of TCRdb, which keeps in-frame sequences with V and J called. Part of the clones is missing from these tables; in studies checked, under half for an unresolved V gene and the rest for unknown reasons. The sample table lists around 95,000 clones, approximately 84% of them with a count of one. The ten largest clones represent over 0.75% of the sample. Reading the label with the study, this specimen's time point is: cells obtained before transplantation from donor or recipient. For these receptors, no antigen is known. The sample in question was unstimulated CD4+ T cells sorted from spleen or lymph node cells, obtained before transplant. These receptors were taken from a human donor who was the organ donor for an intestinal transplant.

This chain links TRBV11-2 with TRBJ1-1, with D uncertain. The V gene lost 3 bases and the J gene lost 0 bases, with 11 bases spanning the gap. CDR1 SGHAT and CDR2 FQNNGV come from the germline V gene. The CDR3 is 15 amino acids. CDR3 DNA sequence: TGTGCCAGCAGCTTTTTCGGACTTCTGAACACTGAAGCTTTCTTT. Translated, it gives CASSFFGLLNTEAFF.

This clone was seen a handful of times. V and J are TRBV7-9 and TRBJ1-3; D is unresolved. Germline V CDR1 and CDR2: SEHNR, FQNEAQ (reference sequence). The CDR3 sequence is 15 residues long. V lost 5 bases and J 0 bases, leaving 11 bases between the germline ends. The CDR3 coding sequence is TGTGCCAGCAGCCCTTACACCGTCTCTGGAAACACCATATATTTT. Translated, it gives CASSPYTVSGNTIYF. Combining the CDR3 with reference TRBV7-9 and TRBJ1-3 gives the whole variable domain DTGVSQNPRHKITKRGQNVTFRCDPISEHNRLYWYRQTLGQGPEFLTYFQNEAQLEKSRLLSDRFSAERPKGSFSTLEIQRTEQGDSAMYLCASSPYTVSGNTIYFGEGSWLTVV.

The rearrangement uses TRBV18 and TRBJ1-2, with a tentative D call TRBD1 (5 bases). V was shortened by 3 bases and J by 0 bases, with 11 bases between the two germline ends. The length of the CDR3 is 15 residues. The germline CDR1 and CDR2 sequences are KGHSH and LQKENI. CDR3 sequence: CASSPVGESNYGYTF. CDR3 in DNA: TGTGCCAGCTCACCGGTGGGGGAATCTAACTATGGCTACACCTTC.

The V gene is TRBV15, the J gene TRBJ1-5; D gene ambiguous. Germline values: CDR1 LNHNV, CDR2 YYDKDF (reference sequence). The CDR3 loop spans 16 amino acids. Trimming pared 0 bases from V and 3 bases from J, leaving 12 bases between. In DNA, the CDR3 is TGTGCCACCAGCAGAGACCCGAGCGCAATCAATCAGCCCCAGCATTTT. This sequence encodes CATSRDPSAINQPQHF.

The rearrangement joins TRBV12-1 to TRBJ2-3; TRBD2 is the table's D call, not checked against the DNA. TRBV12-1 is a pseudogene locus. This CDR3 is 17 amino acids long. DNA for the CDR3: TGTGCCAGCAGCATCCACTACGGGGGGGGCCAATCAGATACGCAGTATTTT. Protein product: CASSIHYGGGQSDTQYF.

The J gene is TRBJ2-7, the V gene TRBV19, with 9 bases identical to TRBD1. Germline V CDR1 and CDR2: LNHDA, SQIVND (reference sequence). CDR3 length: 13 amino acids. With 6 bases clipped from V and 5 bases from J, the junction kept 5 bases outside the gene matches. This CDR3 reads CASRGTGYHEQYF. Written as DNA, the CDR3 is TGTGCCAGTAGGGGGACAGGGTACCACGAGCAGTACTTC.

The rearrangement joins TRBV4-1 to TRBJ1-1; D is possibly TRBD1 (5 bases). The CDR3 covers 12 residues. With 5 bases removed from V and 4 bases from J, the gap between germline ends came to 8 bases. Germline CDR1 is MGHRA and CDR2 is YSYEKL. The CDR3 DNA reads TGCGCCAGCAGCTACGGGGGCACTGAAGCTTTCTTT. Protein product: CASSYGGTEAFF.

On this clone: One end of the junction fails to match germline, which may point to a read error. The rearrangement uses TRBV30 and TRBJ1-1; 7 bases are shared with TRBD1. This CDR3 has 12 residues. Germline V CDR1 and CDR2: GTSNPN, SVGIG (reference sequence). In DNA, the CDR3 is TGTGCCTGGAGTACCAACGCCGGGACAGCCCTTTTT. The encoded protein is CAWSTNAGTALF. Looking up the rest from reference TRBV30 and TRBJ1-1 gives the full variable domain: SQTIHQWPATLVQPVGSPLSLECTVEGTSNPNLYWYRQAAGRGLQLLFYSVGIGQISSEVPQNLSASRPQDRQFILSSKKLLLSDSGFYLCAWSTNAGTALFGQGTRLTVV.

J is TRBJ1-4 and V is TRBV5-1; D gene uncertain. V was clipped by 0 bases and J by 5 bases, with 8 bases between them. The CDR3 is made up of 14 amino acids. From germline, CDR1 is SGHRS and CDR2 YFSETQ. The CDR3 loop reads CASSLGGNNEKLFF. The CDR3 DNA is TGCGCCAGCAGCTTGGGTGGTAACAATGAAAAACTGTTTTTT. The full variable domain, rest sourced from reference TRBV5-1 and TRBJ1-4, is KAGVTQTPRYLIKTRGQQVTLSCSPISGHRSVSWYQQTPGQGLQFLFEYFSETQRNKGNFPGRFSGRQFSNSRSEMNVSTLELGDSALYLCASSLGGNNEKLFFGSGTQLSVL.

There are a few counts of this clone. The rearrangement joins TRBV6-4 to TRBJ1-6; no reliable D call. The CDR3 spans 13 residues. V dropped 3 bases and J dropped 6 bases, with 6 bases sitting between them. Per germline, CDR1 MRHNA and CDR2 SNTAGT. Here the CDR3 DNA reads TGTGCCAGCAGTGAGGCCACTAATTCACCCCTCCACTTT. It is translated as CASSEATNSPLHF.

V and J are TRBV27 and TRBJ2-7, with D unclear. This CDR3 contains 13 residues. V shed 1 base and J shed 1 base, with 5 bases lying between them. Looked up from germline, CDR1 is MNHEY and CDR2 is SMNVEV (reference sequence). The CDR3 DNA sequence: TGTGCCAGCAGTTTATGGGGTTCCTACGAGCAGTACTTC. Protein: CASSLWGSYEQYF.

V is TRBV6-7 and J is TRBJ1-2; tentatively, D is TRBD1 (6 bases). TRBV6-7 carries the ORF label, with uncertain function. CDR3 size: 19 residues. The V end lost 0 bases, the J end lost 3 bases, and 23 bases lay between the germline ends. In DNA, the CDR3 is TGTGCCAGCAGTTACTCTAGGACTAGGGGAACTTCAGGGGACTATGGCTACACCTTC. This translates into CASSYSRTRGTSGDYGYTF.

CDR3 region: CASSPIVSGNTIYF. For the CDR3, the DNA is TGTGCCAGCAGCCCGATAGTCTCTGGAAACACCATATATTTT. The rearrangement joins TRBV5-5 to TRBJ1-3, with D unresolved. From germline, CDR1 is SGHKS and CDR2 YYEKEE (reference sequence). The ends were cut back, 4 bases at V and 0 bases at J, with 8 bases in the middle. This CDR3 has 14 amino acids.

The DNA for the CDR3 is TGCGCCAGCAGCTTGGCGAGCAGGGCCCAAGAGACCCAGTACTTC. As protein: CASSLASRAQETQYF. The chain joins TRBV5-1 to TRBJ2-5; tentatively, D is TRBD1 (5 bases). The CDR3 runs to 15 residues. V gave up 0 bases and J gave up 1 base, with 10 bases separating them. Germline CDR1 is SGHRS and CDR2 is YFSETQ.

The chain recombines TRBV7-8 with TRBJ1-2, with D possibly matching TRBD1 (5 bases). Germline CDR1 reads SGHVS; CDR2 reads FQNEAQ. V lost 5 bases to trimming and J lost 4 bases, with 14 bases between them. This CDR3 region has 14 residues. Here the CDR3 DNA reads TGTGCCAGCAGCACGGGGGGGGTGAGCTATGGCTACACCTTC. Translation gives CASSTGGVSYGYTF.

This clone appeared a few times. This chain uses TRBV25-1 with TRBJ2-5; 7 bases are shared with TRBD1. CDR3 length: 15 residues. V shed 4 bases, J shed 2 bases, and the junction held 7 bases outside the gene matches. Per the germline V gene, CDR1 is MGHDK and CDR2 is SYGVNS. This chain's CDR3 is CASSAGGGLQETQYF. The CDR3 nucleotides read TGTGCCAGCAGTGCAGGGGGTGGATTACAAGAGACCCAGTACTTC.

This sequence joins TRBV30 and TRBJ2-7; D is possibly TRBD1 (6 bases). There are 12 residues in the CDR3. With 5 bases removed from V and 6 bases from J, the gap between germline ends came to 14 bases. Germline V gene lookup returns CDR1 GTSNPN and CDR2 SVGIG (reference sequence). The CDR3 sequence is CAWRGRGGEQYF. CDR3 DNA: TGTGCCTGGCGGGGCCGAGGGGGCGAGCAGTACTTC.

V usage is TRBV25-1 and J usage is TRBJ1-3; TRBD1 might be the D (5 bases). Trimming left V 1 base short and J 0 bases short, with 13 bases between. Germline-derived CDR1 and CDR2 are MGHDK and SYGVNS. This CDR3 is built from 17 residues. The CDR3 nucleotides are TGTGCCAGCAGTGAATCGGGGGGAAGGGTCTCTGGAAACACCATATATTTT. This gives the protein CASSESGGRVSGNTIYF.